What follows are 22 T cell receptor beta chains derived from one specimen sequenced in a study of Ad26.COV2.S vaccination and SARS-CoV-2 variants. Repertoires were generated with immunoSEQ multiplex PCR, while TCRdb's copy carries only in-frame clones and drops some. This table has about 350,000 clones, about 87% appearing once. Treatment noted: some 20 received Ad26.COV2.S at low or high dose, single or two shots; 5 received placebo; per-sample allocation not given. Samples were taken on day 63 after the first vaccine or placebo injection. Sequenced material: peripheral blood, taken in a trial of Ad26.COV2.S vaccine versus placebo. The receptors derive from a person aged 18-65 years who received the Ad26.COV2.S COVID-19 vaccine or a placebo.

V is TRBV4-3 and J is TRBJ2-1; 9 positions match TRBD2. With V trimmed by 0 bases and J by 8 bases, 11 bases remained unmatched. The CDR3 loop spans 17 amino acids. Germline V gene data show CDR1 as LGHNA and CDR2 as YSLEER. The CDR3 sequence is CASSQDSGGRAGYEQFF. The CDR3 bases are TGCGCCAGCAGCCAAGATAGCGGCGGGAGGGCCGGCTATGAGCAGTTCTTC.

V gene TRBV6-5 combines with J gene TRBJ1-2, with 11 bases fitting TRBD1. The ends lost 2 bases at V and 7 bases at J; junction bases unmatched: 3. Germline CDR1 and CDR2: MNHEY and SVGAGI. The CDR3 consists of 14 residues. CDR3 region: CASSYVGTGGGYTF. CDR3 coding DNA: TGTGCCAGCAGTTACGTCGGGACAGGGGGTGGCTACACCTTC.

The chain has TRBV6-1 and TRBJ2-4; no definite D call. Germline CDR1 and CDR2: MNHNS and SASEGT. Trimming pared 1 base from V and 6 bases from J, leaving 7 bases between. This CDR3 contains 13 residues. The CDR3 sequence is CASSEVPGNIQYF. The CDR3, as DNA: TGTGCCAGCAGTGAAGTTCCAGGAAACATTCAGTACTTC.

This clone occurred once. The genes are TRBV7-9 and TRBJ2-7; no reliable D call. Trimming took 8 bases from V and 4 from J, leaving 6 bases between them. This CDR3 contains 10 residues. From germline, CDR1 is SEHNR and CDR2 FQNEAQ (reference sequence). CDR3 sequence reads: CASGSYEQYF. The CDR3, as DNA: TGTGCCAGCGGATCTTACGAGCAGTACTTC.

Concerning this clone itself: This clone may be a read error of a much larger clone one base away. The chain recombines TRBV6-6 with TRBJ1-5; 9 bases align to TRBD1. Germline trimming cut 7 bases from V and 1 base from J; bases unmatched to any gene: 2. There are 14 residues in the CDR3. From germline, CDR1 is MNHNY and CDR2 SVGAGI (reference sequence). Written as DNA, the CDR3 is TGTGCCAGCACCGGACAGGGGAGCAATCAGCCCCAGCATTTT. Protein sequence: CASTGQGSNQPQHF.

This chain links TRBV18 with TRBJ1-1, with D tentatively TRBD1 (5 bases). The CDR3 is 13 residues long. CDR1 is KGHSH, CDR2 LQKENI, per germline. Trimming took off 0 bases at V and 10 bases at J, with 12 bases between the two ends. The CDR3, as DNA: TGTGCCAGCTCACCACCAGGAAGGGACGGAGCTTTCTTT. It is translated as CASSPPGRDGAFF.

This clone occurred once. This sequence joins TRBV28 and TRBJ2-7; 10 positions agree with TRBD2. CDR3 length equals 15 residues. J lost 1 base, V lost 6 bases, and 6 bases had no gene match. Germline V CDR1 and CDR2: MDHEN, SYDVKM. CDR3 in amino acids: CASRDHSGGSYEQYF. The DNA for the CDR3 is TGTGCCAGCAGGGACCATAGCGGGGGGTCCTACGAGCAGTACTTC.

This chain connects TRBV3-1 (or the pseudogene TRBV3-2) to TRBJ1-1; 10 positions agree with TRBD1. The junction had 4 bases not matched to a gene; V was cut back by 2 bases and J by 7 bases. The CDR3 is 14 amino acids. The V gene's germline CDR1 is LGHDT and CDR2 YNNKEL (reference sequence). The CDR3 region is CASSQTGQGREAFF. The CDR3 nucleotides are TGTGCCAGCAGCCAAACGGGACAGGGGCGTGAAGCTTTCTTT.

This clone has only one observation. The chain has TRBV7-3 and TRBJ2-2, with D unresolved. There are 13 residues in the CDR3. With 5 bases removed from V and 1 base from J, the gap between germline ends came to 5 bases. The germline gives CDR1 SGHTA, CDR2 FQGTGA. CDR3 DNA: TGTGCCAGCAGCGCAGGGAACACCGGGGAGCTGTTTTTT. Amino acid sequence: CASSAGNTGELFF.

The V gene is TRBV19, the J gene TRBJ1-5, with 12 bases that match TRBD1. The CDR3 is made up of 17 amino acids. V shed 0 bases and J 6 bases; nucleotides not matched to a gene: 6. The V gene's germline CDR1 is LNHDA and CDR2 SQIVND (reference sequence). CDR3 loop: CASSIDRGQGAGQPQHF. The CDR3 DNA follows: TGTGCCAGTAGTATAGATCGGGGACAGGGGGCAGGTCAGCCCCAGCATTTT.

The chain recombines TRBV6-2 or TRBV6-3 with TRBJ2-2; 9 bases align to TRBD1. The germline gives CDR1 MNHEY, CDR2 SVGEGT. The CDR3 extends over 17 amino acids. The V segment lost 2 bases and the J segment 4 bases; nucleotides outside the gene matches: 8. The CDR3 spells CASSYKYRGQGTGELFF. The CDR3 DNA is TGTGCCAGCAGTTACAAATACAGGGGGCAGGGCACCGGGGAGCTGTTTTTT.

The J gene is TRBJ1-3, the V gene TRBV5-1; 10 bases map to TRBD1. Germline-derived CDR1 and CDR2 are SGHRS and YFSETQ. The trim removed 4 bases at V and 2 bases at J, leaving 6 bases unmatched. This CDR3 is built from 16 residues. CDR3 nucleotide sequence: TGCGCCAGCAGCACGACCGGGACAGGGGCTGGAAACACCATATATTTT. This translates into CASSTTGTGAGNTIYF. The entire variable domain, with the rest obtained from reference TRBV5-1 and TRBJ1-3, is as follows: KAGVTQTPRYLIKTRGQQVTLSCSPISGHRSVSWYQQTPGQGLQFLFEYFSETQRNKGNFPGRFSGRQFSNSRSEMNVSTLELGDSALYLCASSTTGTGAGNTIYFGEGSWLTVV.

V and J are TRBV4-3 and TRBJ2-5; 10 positions match TRBD2. V shed 1 base, J shed 4 bases, and the junction held 12 bases outside the gene matches. Germline V gene data show CDR1 as LGHNA and CDR2 as YSLEER. The CDR3 is 18 residues long. Written as DNA, the CDR3 is TGCGCCAGCAGCCAAGTTACAGCGGGAGGGCCAATAAGAGAGACCCAGTACTTC. Residues: CASSQVTAGGPIRETQYF.

The chain has TRBV19 and TRBJ1-1, with a tentative D call TRBD1 (6 bases). Per germline, CDR1 LNHDA and CDR2 SQIVND (reference sequence). The CDR3 totals 14 residues. Trimming pared 4 bases from V and 7 bases from J, leaving 16 bases between. CDR3 residues: CASSRPGTSSEAFF. CDR3 DNA: TGTGCCAGTAGTAGACCCGGGACATCTAGTGAAGCTTTCTTT. Complete variable domain (other parts from reference TRBV19 and TRBJ1-1): DGGITQSPKYLFRKEGQNVTLSCEQNLNHDAMYWYRQDPGQGLRLIYYSQIVNDFQKGDIAEGYSVSREKKESFPLTVTSAQKNPTAFYLCASSRPGTSSEAFFGQGTRLTVV.

The chain is built from TRBV5-1 and TRBJ2-5, with a weak D call TRBD1 (5 bases). There are 14 residues in the CDR3. Trimming cost V 2 bases and J 0 bases, with 8 bases left between them. Germline V lookup: CDR1 SGHRS, CDR2 YFSETQ. Written as DNA, the CDR3 is TGCGCCAGCAGCTTTGGACACCACCAAGAGACCCAGTACTTC. Protein sequence: CASSFGHHQETQYF.

This chain connects TRBV6-5 to TRBJ1-5; no definite D call. This CDR3 is 15 amino acids long. Germline CDR1 is MNHEY and CDR2 is SVGAGI. V lost 0 bases and J lost 5, with 11 bases in between. CDR3 in DNA: TGTGCCAGCAGTTACTCGTGGGTCCCCGATCAGCCCCAGCATTTT. It translates to CASSYSWVPDQPQHF.

The CDR3 sequence is CAWSVIGNTEAFF. The CDR3 DNA sequence: TGTGCCTGGAGTGTAATTGGGAACACTGAAGCTTTCTTT. The rearrangement links TRBV30 to TRBJ1-1; the D is unclear. The V gene lost 0 bases and the J gene lost 1 base, with 6 bases spanning the gap. The CDR3 extends over 13 amino acids. CDR1 and CDR2 from the germline V gene are GTSNPN and SVGIG (reference sequence).

The rearrangement uses TRBV7-9 and TRBJ2-2; D uncertain. The V gene's germline CDR1 is SEHNR and CDR2 FQNEAQ (reference sequence). Trimming left V 2 bases short and J 2 bases short, with 6 bases between. This CDR3 is built from 14 residues. This CDR3 is CASSLPPNTGELFF. The CDR3 coding sequence is TGTGCCAGCAGCTTACCCCCTAACACCGGGGAGCTGTTTTTT.

The chain combines TRBV19 with TRBJ2-3; tentative D call: TRBD2 (6 bases). The CDR3 has 13 residues. The V end lost 6 bases, the J end lost 6 bases, and 13 bases lay between the germline ends. Germline CDR1 and CDR2: LNHDA and SQIVND (reference sequence). The CDR3 coding sequence is TGTGCCAGTAGCGGGAGAGAGGGGGATACGCAGTATTTT. Its protein product is CASSGREGDTQYF.

About this clone: This sample also contains other DNA sequences that code for the same CDR3. The CDR3 bases are TGCAGCGTCGACAGGGCCAACACTGAAGCTTTCTTT. Its protein product is CSVDRANTEAFF. The V and J genes are TRBV29-1 and TRBJ1-1; 7 nucleotides line up with TRBD1. The CDR3 is 12 residues long. Per germline, CDR1 SQVTM and CDR2 ANQGSEA. Trimming took 6 bases from V and 2 from J; bases not matched to a gene: 3.

The chain is built from TRBV5-1 and TRBJ2-3, with a weak D call TRBD2 (6 bases). Germline assignment: CDR1 SGHRS and CDR2 YFSETQ. The V gene lost 3 bases and the J gene lost 1 base, with 18 bases spanning the gap. The CDR3 is made up of 17 amino acids. Written as DNA, the CDR3 is TGCGCCAGCAGCTCTACAGGACTACAAAGCCGCACAGATACGCAGTATTTT. Its protein is CASSSTGLQSRTDTQYF.

This chain joins TRBV28 and TRBJ2-7; 7 bases agree with TRBD1. V gave up 6 bases and J gave up 6 bases; unmatched junction bases: 14. The CDR3 has 15 residues. The germline V gene encodes CDR1 MDHEN and CDR2 SYDVKM. CDR3 coding DNA: TGTGCCAGCAGCCGGAAAGGGACAGTTTGGGCCGAGCAGTACTTC. Its translation: CASSRKGTVWAEQYF.